The 22 T cell receptor beta chains reported below all come from one sample, sequenced in a study of blood T cell repertoires in COVID-19. TCRdb's copy holds only in-frame clones and misses some; the assay was immunoSEQ multiplex PCR. The data contain under 250,000 clones, around 91% of them singletons. The material sequenced was PBMCs or T cells enriched from blood (not recorded which). The receptors come from a woman aged 18-35 years in a cohort exposed to, infected with or recovered from COVID-19 (not recorded which).

V usage is TRBV14 and J usage is TRBJ1-6; D not resolved. CDR1 and CDR2 from the germline V gene are SGHDN and FVKESK. Trimming cost V 6 bases and J 10 bases, with 10 bases left between them. The CDR3 runs 12 residues. The CDR3 DNA reads as TGTGCCAGCAGTCAGACGGAGTCACCCCTCCACTTT. Its protein product is CASSQTESPLHF.

In this sample, this clone turned up once. The rearrangement links TRBV2 to TRBJ1-6, with D unclear. The CDR3 is made up of 13 amino acids. V lost 9 bases and J 6 bases, leaving 12 bases between the germline ends. Germline loops: CDR1 SNHLY, CDR2 FYNNEI. CDR3: CASLFRVNSPLHF. The CDR3 DNA is TGTGCCAGTTTGTTTCGGGTTAATTCACCCCTCCACTTT.

J is TRBJ1-5 and V is TRBV19; D remains ambiguous. The CDR3 loop spans 17 amino acids. The germline V and J ends were trimmed by 2 bases and 0 bases, with 14 bases remaining between them. The germline V gene encodes CDR1 LNHDA and CDR2 SQIVND (reference sequence). CDR3 in amino acids: CASSIWRAAYSNQPQHF. CDR3 in DNA: TGTGCCAGTAGTATATGGAGGGCAGCTTATAGCAATCAGCCCCAGCATTTT.

The V gene is TRBV6-5, the J gene TRBJ1-5, with 7 bases matching TRBD1. Germline CDR1 reads MNHEY; CDR2 reads SVGAGI. Unmatched junction bases numbered 3, after V lost 1 base and J lost 3 bases. The CDR3 runs 15 residues. CDR3 nucleotide sequence: TGTGCCAGCAGTTACTTAGGGGGCCTCAATCAGCCCCAGCATTTT. Translation gives CASSYLGGLNQPQHF.

The J gene is TRBJ1-5, the V gene TRBV6-1, with a weak D call TRBD1 (6 bases). This CDR3 region has 15 residues. Trimming took 1 base from V and 6 from J, leaving 13 bases between them. Germline CDR1 MNHNS, CDR2 SASEGT. The DNA of the CDR3 is TGTGCCAGCAGTGAAGAGGGGGGGGCGGCTCAGCCCCAGCATTTT. Translated, it gives CASSEEGGAAQPQHF.

The chain has TRBV29-1 and TRBJ1-5; D is unresolved. The V gene's germline CDR1 is SQVTM and CDR2 ANQGSEA. V lost 4 bases and J 6 bases, leaving 13 bases between the germline ends. This CDR3 is 13 amino acids long. Written as DNA, the CDR3 is TGCAGCGTTGTAAGAGGGTGGGGTCAGCCCCAGCATTTT. It codes for CSVVRGWGQPQHF.

V is TRBV6-5 and J is TRBJ1-1; D call uncertain. The CDR3 totals 15 residues. V shed 6 bases and J shed 4 bases, with 18 bases lying between them. Germline V gene sequence: CDR1 MNHEY, CDR2 SVGAGI. This CDR3 reads CASSPSIRVATEAFF. In nucleotides, the CDR3 is TGTGCCAGCAGCCCCTCCATCCGGGTCGCCACTGAAGCTTTCTTT.

This CDR3 is CASSLGQGGSPLHF. For the CDR3, the DNA is TGTGCCAGCAGCTTGGGACAGGGGGGATCACCCCTCCACTTT. The rearrangement links TRBV5-6 to TRBJ1-6; 9 positions match TRBD1. Losses at the gene ends were 0 bases for V and 10 bases for J; bases not matched to a gene: 2. The CDR3 extends over 14 amino acids. Germline values: CDR1 SGHDT, CDR2 YYEEEE.

The gene calls are TRBV3-1 (or the pseudogene TRBV3-2) and TRBJ2-1; 9 bases line up with TRBD2. With 1 base clipped from V and 6 bases from J, the junction kept 16 bases outside the gene matches. The CDR3 has 19 residues. In germline, CDR1 is LGHDT, CDR2 YNNKEL (reference sequence). The CDR3 DNA reads TGTGCCAGCAGCCAAGTTGCTAGCGGGGCTCCTGATCTCCCCAATGAGCAGTTCTTC. Translated: CASSQVASGAPDLPNEQFF.

This chain uses TRBV6-1 with TRBJ1-4, with a weak D call TRBD1 (5 bases). The CDR3 is made up of 16 amino acids. V shed 2 bases and J shed 8 bases, with 18 bases lying between them. Per the germline V gene, CDR1 is MNHNS and CDR2 is SASEGT. CDR3 nucleotide sequence: TGTGCCAGCAGTGAAATTAGTCTGGACAAGGGAGAAAAACTGTTTTTT. It is translated as CASSEISLDKGEKLFF.

The rearrangement links TRBV18 to TRBJ2-6, with 8 bases identical to TRBD1. The CDR3 consists of 17 residues. The V and J ends lost 3 bases and 2 bases, in that order; junction bases with no gene match: 6. Germline CDR1 KGHSH, CDR2 LQKENI. The CDR3 loop reads CASSPLQGVPGANVLTF. The CDR3 nucleotides are TGTGCCAGCTCACCGTTACAGGGGGTTCCTGGGGCCAACGTCCTGACTTTC.

The chain carries TRBV10-2 and TRBJ1-2; tentatively, D is TRBD1 (5 bases). V lost 6 bases and J 13 bases, leaving 15 bases between the germline ends. Per the germline V gene, CDR1 is WSHSY and CDR2 is SAAADI. The CDR3 sequence is 11 residues long. CDR3 coding DNA: TGCGCCAGCAGCGATACAGGTTTACCCACCTTC. Translated: CASSDTGLPTF.

This chain links TRBV29-1 with TRBJ1-1, with D possibly TRBD1 on 5 matching bases. Germline V gives CDR1 SQVTM, CDR2 ANQGSEA. This CDR3 contains 13 residues. Deletions cut 7 bases from V and 1 base from J, with 13 bases between. CDR3 in amino acids: CSAKDKWNTEAFF. CDR3 DNA sequence: TGCAGCGCAAAGGACAAGTGGAACACTGAAGCTTTCTTT. The full variable domain, rest sourced from reference TRBV29-1 and TRBJ1-1, is SAVISQKPSRDICQRGTSLTIQCQVDSQVTMMFWYRQQPGQSLTLIATANQGSEATYESGFVIDKFPISRPNLTFSTLTVSNMSPEDSSIYLCSAKDKWNTEAFFGQGTRLTVV.

The chain is built from TRBV7-3 and TRBJ1-1; D is undetermined. The CDR3 has 13 amino acids. V lost 5 bases and J 7 bases, leaving 14 bases between the germline ends. Germline loops: CDR1 SGHTA, CDR2 FQGTGA. In DNA, the CDR3 is TGTGCCAGCAGCCCTACGCGAAGAGGTGAAGCTTTCTTT. It yields the protein CASSPTRRGEAFF.

The CDR3 DNA reads TGTGCCACCAGCGGATCTAACAGGGCCGCTAATGAAAAACTGTTTTTT. Residues: CATSGSNRAANEKLFF. The chain joins TRBV15 to TRBJ1-4; the D gene is possibly TRBD1 (6 bases). Trimming left V 5 bases short and J 3 bases short, with 16 bases between. The CDR3 is 16 amino acids. CDR1 and CDR2 from the germline V gene are LNHNV and YYDKDF (reference sequence). The whole variable domain, filled in from reference TRBV15 and TRBJ1-4, reads DAMVIQNPRYQVTQFGKPVTLSCSQTLNHNVMYWYQQKSSQAPKLLFHYYDKDFNNEADTPDNFQSRRPNTSFCFLDIRSPGLGDTAMYLCATSGSNRAANEKLFFGSGTQLSVL.

The CDR3 DNA reads as TGTGCCAGCGGGGCCGGGACAGGGAATTCACCCCTCCACTTT. Its translation is CASGAGTGNSPLHF. V is TRBV25-1 and J is TRBJ1-6; 9 bases fit TRBD1. V shed 8 bases, J shed 7 bases, and the junction held 6 bases outside the gene matches. There are 14 residues in the CDR3. CDR1 and CDR2 from the germline V gene are MGHDK and SYGVNS.

This chain joins TRBV19 and TRBJ2-7; D gene unclear. Germline values: CDR1 LNHDA, CDR2 SQIVND (reference sequence). V shed 10 bases and J shed 4 bases, with 20 bases lying between them. CDR3 size: 14 residues. CDR3 loop: CATSLFLRRYEQYF. As DNA, the CDR3 is TGTGCCACCTCTTTATTTCTGCGGCGGTACGAGCAGTACTTC. Variable domain in full (rest from reference TRBV19 and TRBJ2-7): DGGITQSPKYLFRKEGQNVTLSCEQNLNHDAMYWYRQDPGQGLRLIYYSQIVNDFQKGDIAEGYSVSREKKESFPLTVTSAQKNPTAFYLCATSLFLRRYEQYFGPGTRLTVT.

The rearrangement uses TRBV7-6 and TRBJ1-2; TRBD1 might be the D (5 bases). The CDR3 consists of 15 residues. Germline loops: CDR1 SGHVS, CDR2 FNYEAQ. Trimming removed 0 bases from V and 3 bases from J, with 11 bases in between. This CDR3 is CASSLASAGDYGYTF. The CDR3 coding sequence is TGTGCCAGCAGCTTAGCGTCAGCGGGGGACTATGGCTACACCTTC.

The chain couples TRBV2 to TRBJ1-4; 7 bases match TRBD1. The CDR3 covers 13 residues. V was clipped by 8 bases and J by 3 bases; unmatched bases: 3. Germline CDR1 is SNHLY and CDR2 is FYNNEI. In DNA, the CDR3 is TGTGCCAGCGACAGGGAGTCTAATGAAAAACTGTTTTTT. Amino acids: CASDRESNEKLFF.

The chain joins TRBV2 to TRBJ1-4; 7 nucleotides agree with TRBD1. The CDR3 loop spans 20 amino acids. V lost 0 bases and J lost 0; bases outside the gene matches: 13. Germline CDR1 reads SNHLY; CDR2 reads FYNNEI. CDR3 protein: CASSEALTGAKIATNEKLFF. In nucleotides, the CDR3 is TGTGCCAGCAGTGAAGCCCTAACAGGGGCGAAGATAGCAACTAATGAAAAACTGTTTTTT.

The chain employs TRBV9 and TRBJ1-5; no clear D. The V end was cut by 4 bases, the J end by 4 bases, with 15 bases between. The CDR3 runs 15 residues. The germline gives CDR1 SGDLS, CDR2 YYNGEE. CDR3 bases: TGTGCCAGCAGCTCCCGCGGGGAAGGAAATCAGCCCCAGCATTTT. This encodes CASSSRGEGNQPQHF.

The genes are TRBV3-1 (or the pseudogene TRBV3-2) and TRBJ1-2; D call uncertain. Germline-derived CDR1 and CDR2 are LGHDT and YNNKEL (reference sequence). The CDR3 runs 18 residues. The V gene lost 2 bases and the J gene lost 2 bases, with 21 bases spanning the gap. The CDR3 DNA follows: TGTGCCAGCAGCCAACGTCCTTCCCAGATCTTCCGAAACTATGGCTACACCTTC. This encodes CASSQRPSQIFRNYGYTF.